This T cell receptor (beta chain) stems from a study of vaccination effects on CD4 cells after COVID-19. Study-level information: Ahead of sequencing, the ViraFEST assay grew antigen-specific CD4+ T cells using viral peptide pools.

Isolation of CD4+ T cells took place after about nine days of culture. Two doses of BNT162b2 or mRNA-1273 vaccine were administered to participants. Some clones are missing from TCRdb's copy, which holds only in-frame ones; the method was immunoSEQ multiplex PCR. Here the sample spans 45,000 to 65,000 clones, around four fifths being singletons. Details on this clone: Antigen unknown.

The CDR3 runs 14 residues. V shed 6 bases and J shed 5 bases, with 17 bases lying between them. CDR1 and CDR2 from the germline V gene are MDHEN and SYDVKM. General study findings and limits: Healthy vaccine recipients' vaccine-induced clones were almost all SARS-CoV-2 mono-reactive. Early timepoints after infection were absent, and convalescent patients were few in the study. Marked contraction was observed in infection-induced and vaccine-induced clones late after vaccination.

This chain uses TRBV28 with TRBJ2-7; D possibly corresponds to TRBD2 (6 bases). This material consisted of CD4+ T cells from PBMCs cultured without peptide, taken after COVID-19 vaccination. This receptor was obtained from a human donor who received a COVID-19 vaccine. The CDR3: CASRPPSASDEQYF. The DNA of the CDR3 is TGTGCCAGCAGACCCCCCTCGGCTAGCGACGAGCAGTACTTC.